The source of this TCR beta chain is a study of T-cell memory formation after mild COVID-19. For the study at large: TCR clustering was largely donor specific.

The study's findings and limits: Contracting CD8+ clones were enriched in EMRA, CD4+ mainly in CM and EM. Researchers found some responding clones in pre-infection memory, a sign that cross-reactive memory joined.

TCRdb redid the calling of the 5' RACE reads with MiXCR, one entry per CDR3 protein. The data show 250,000 to 350,000 distinct CDR3 sequences, roughly 17% seen once. Germline V gene lookup returns CDR1 LNHNV and CDR2 YYDKDF (reference sequence). There are 11 residues in the CDR3. V lost 6 bases and J 6 bases, leaving 8 bases between the germline ends. With regard to this clonotype: Its target is unknown.

The sequenced material came from PBMCs or a T cell subset sorted from them (not recorded which). This sequence originates from a man younger than 35 who had mild COVID-19 (a few samples of this study predate the infection). Cell type and time point are not known. The genes are TRBV15 and TRBJ1-2, with D uncertain. CDR3 region: CATREGNGYTF. The CDR3 DNA reads as TGTGCCACCAGAGAGGGCAATGGCTACACCTTC.